This T cell receptor beta chain derives from a study of T cells in Graves' hyperthyroidism and ophthalmopathy. On the study more broadly: The blood sample was taken at first diagnosis, before treatment began. Study-wide findings and caveats: Within blood appeared most thyroid clonotypes that had expanded above 0.001. By a 13 V-J model, ophthalmopathy was set apart from stable hyperthyroidism.

TCR beta CDR3 sequences were amplified from RNA transcripts. HTBI primers were the set used in a first-round RT-PCR of the TCR CDR3. MiXCR, run by TCRdb on the multiplex PCR reads, gives a single entry per CDR3 protein. The repertoire holds 700,000 or so distinct CDR3 sequences, with more than 12% as singletons. This clonotype has at least ten counts. No antigen is known for it. CDR1 SGHDT and CDR2 YYEEEE come from the germline V gene. The CDR3 consists of 18 residues. The V end lost 3 bases, the J end lost 6 bases, and 25 bases lay between the germline ends. V is TRBV5-6 and J is TRBJ2-1; D possibly corresponds to TRBD2 (7 bases). Source material: blood. This receptor was identified in a woman between 45 and 65 years old with Graves' ophthalmopathy. The CDR3 DNA reads TGTGCCAGCAGCTCGCGGGGGCTACCCAGGGTTTGGTCCAATGAGCAGTTCTTC. Translated: CASSSRGLPRVWSNEQFF.